Sequencing of this T cell receptor beta chain was carried out in a study of cytomegalovirus exposure and HLA in healthy donors. Germline-derived CDR1 and CDR2 are MRHNA and SNTAGT. The CDR3 totals 13 residues. Between the trimmed V and J ends, which lost 4 bases and 0 bases, there was a span of 4 bases. This clone was seen a handful of times. The PCR had 60 Vbeta and 13 Jbeta primers. Generated by immunoSEQ multiplex PCR, the TCRdb table keeps only in-frame clones and is missing some. The sample records under 200,000 clones, around nine tenths being singletons. This clonotype originated in a woman in her 30s in good health and CMV-seronegative. The sequenced sample was PBMCs. The V call is TRBV6-4, the J call TRBJ2-1; D is unclear. CDR3 loop: CASSAGSYNEQFF. CDR3 in DNA: TGTGCCAGCAGTGCGGGCTCCTACAATGAGCAGTTCTTC.